This T cell receptor (beta chain) was sequenced for a study of somatic mutations in cytotoxic T cells in rheumatoid arthritis. Study observations and caveats: Compared with age-matched healthy controls, rheumatoid arthritis patients did not differ significantly in CD8+ T-cell clonality.

Comment on this clone: What it binds is unknown.

Here immunoSEQ multiplex PCR was the method, and the copy in TCRdb shows in-frame clones only, minus some. The profile covers fewer than 15,000 clones, with approximately 77% appearing a single time and 8.5% to 12% taken by the ten largest. Isolation of CD4+ and CD8+ cells used positive magnetic bead selection, with purity checked by flow cytometry. Germline values: CDR1 MNHEY, CDR2 SMNVEV (reference sequence). V lost 4 bases and J 6 bases, leaving 15 bases between the germline ends. The length of the CDR3 is 14 residues. Sequencing used CD8+ T cells sorted from blood. This TCR was recovered from an adult with rheumatoid arthritis. V and J are TRBV27 and TRBJ1-2; weak D call: TRBD1 (5 bases). CDR3 sequence reads: CASSWGTGADGYTF. The CDR3 DNA follows: TGTGCCAGCAGTTGGGGTACAGGAGCGGATGGCTACACCTTC.